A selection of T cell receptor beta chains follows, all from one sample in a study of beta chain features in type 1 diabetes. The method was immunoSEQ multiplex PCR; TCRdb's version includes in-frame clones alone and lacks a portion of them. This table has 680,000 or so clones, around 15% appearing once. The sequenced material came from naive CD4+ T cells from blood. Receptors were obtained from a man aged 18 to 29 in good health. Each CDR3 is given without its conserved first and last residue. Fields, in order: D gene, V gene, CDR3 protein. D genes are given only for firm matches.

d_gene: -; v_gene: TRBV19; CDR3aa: ASMGRAIGNIQY
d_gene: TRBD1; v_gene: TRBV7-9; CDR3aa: ASSQLPRDSGFYGYT
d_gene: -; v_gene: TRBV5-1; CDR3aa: ASSLALAGITYEQY
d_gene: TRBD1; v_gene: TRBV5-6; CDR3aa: ASSQEPGQGSMGYT
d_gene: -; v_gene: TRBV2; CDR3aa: ASSGVRGGGETQY
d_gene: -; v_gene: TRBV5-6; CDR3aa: ASGKEATNEKLF
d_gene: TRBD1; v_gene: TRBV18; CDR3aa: ASSPQGVTGGSSTEAF
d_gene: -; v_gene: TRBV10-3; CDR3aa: AIMIETAYEQY
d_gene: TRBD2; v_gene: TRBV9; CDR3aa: ASSAIAGGPGIEQF
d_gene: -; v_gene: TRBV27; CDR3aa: ASSIEGTEAF
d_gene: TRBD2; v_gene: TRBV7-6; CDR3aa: ASSFPSAGGSSDTQY
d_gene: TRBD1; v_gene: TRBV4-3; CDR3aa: ASSGRQGSGELF
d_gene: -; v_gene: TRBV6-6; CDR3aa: ASRTRDGKNIQY
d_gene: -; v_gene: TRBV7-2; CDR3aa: ASSLKGSPSYEQY
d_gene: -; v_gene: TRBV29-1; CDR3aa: SVELEGARSPTGVFYGYT
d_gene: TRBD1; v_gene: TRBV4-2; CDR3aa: ASSQDPPGQVRNEQF
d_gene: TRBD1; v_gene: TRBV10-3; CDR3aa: AISVSAGTGGEETQY
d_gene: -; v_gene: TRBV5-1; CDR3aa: ASSSLGQRVNEQF
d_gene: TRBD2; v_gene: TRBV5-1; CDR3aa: ASSPGTSQSTDTQY
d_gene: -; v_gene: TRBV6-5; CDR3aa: ASSYGERPYNEQF
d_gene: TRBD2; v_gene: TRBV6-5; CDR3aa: ASSWTSRPTYEQY
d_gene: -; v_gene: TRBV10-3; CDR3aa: AIRGQFGASTDTQY
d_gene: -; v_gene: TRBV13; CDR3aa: ASSPDPITGRSYEQY
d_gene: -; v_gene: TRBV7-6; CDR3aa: ASSLAGSSYNEQF
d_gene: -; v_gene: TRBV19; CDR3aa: ARRPGHHEQY
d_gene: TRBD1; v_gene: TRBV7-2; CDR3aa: ASSIWTGSYGYT
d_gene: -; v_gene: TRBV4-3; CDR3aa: ASSQDPWQGRETQY
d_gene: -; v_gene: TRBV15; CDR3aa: ATSRDGGYGYT
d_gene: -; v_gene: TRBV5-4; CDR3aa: ASSLGLVYNEQF